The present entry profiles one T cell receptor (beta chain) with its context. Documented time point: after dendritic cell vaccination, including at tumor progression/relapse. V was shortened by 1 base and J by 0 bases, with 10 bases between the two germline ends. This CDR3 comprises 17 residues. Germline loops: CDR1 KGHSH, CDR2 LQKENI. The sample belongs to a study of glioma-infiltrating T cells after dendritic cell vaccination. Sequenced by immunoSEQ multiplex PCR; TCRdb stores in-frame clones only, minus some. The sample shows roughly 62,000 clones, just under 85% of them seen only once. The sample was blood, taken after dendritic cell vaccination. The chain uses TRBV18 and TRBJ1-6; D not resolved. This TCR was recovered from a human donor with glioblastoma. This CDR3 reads CASSPRGWSSYNSPLHF. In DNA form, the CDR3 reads TGTGCCAGCTCACCACGTGGCTGGAGCTCCTATAATTCACCCCTCCACTTT.